This T cell receptor beta chain originates from a study of cytomegalovirus exposure and HLA in healthy donors. Whole-study findings and limits: Among the most significant clusters, several appeared linked to common viral pathogens in a later analysis. Most TCR beta V segments were productive about 90% or about 30% of the time in an earlier analysis. It was assumed in the presence/absence analyses that sequencing depth was roughly uniform across donors.

PCR amplification relied on 60 Vbeta primers (plus 13 Jbeta primers). Produced via immunoSEQ multiplex PCR; TCRdb's table is partial and in-frame only. The sample yields under 95,000 clones, 7.6% seen once. With regard to this clone: What it binds is unknown.

V was pared by 4 bases and J by 5 bases, with 20 bases between. The length of the CDR3 is 16 residues. Germline V gene data show CDR1 as MGHRA and CDR2 as YSYEKL. This chain joins TRBV4-1 and TRBJ2-5, with TRBD2 as a possible D gene (7 bases). The TCR was taken from a man aged 50 to 59 in good health and CMV-seronegative. Sequencing input: PBMCs. The CDR3 loop reads CASSLLPRGAEETQYF. Written as DNA, the CDR3 is TGCGCCAGCAGCCTACTACCACGGGGGGCAGAGGAGACCCAGTACTTC.